These 21 T cell receptor beta chains came from one sample sequenced in a study of T cells in Graves' hyperthyroidism and ophthalmopathy. Amplification of TCR beta CDR3 regions used RNA as the template. HTBI primers were used for first-round RT-PCR of the TCR CDR3. TCRdb re-analysed the multiplex PCR reads in MiXCR, keeping a single row per CDR3 protein. In the table there are approximately 600,000 distinct CDR3 sequences, 11% to 15% of which are singletons. Material: blood. The source is a woman aged 18-35 years with Graves' ophthalmopathy.

This clonotype turned up a few times. The CDR3 region is CASSQRDRGRRGSYEQYF. The CDR3 DNA reads as TGTGCCAGCAGCCAGCGGGACAGGGGGCGTCGGGGCTCCTACGAGCAGTACTTC. V and J are TRBV4-2 and TRBJ2-7; 12 nucleotides match TRBD1. Germline CDR1 and CDR2: LGHNA and YNFKEQ. This CDR3 region has 18 residues. J was trimmed by 0 bases and V by 3 bases; bases with no gene match: 9.

This clonotype was counted at least ten times. The chain has TRBV7-6 and TRBJ2-5; 7 bases match TRBD1. Looked up from germline, CDR1 is SGHVS and CDR2 is FNYEAQ. V trimming: 1 base; J trimming: 7 bases; junction bases outside the gene matches: 12. This CDR3 comprises 16 residues. Here the CDR3 DNA reads TGTGCCAGCAGCTTAGTCCGACAGGGACCACGGGGGACCCAGTACTTC. Its protein product is CASSLVRQGPRGTQYF.

This clonotype was detected many times. The V call is TRBV11-2, the J call TRBJ2-7, with a possible D match to TRBD2 (6 bases). Trimming took 4 bases from V and 0 from J, leaving 13 bases between them. The CDR3 contains 15 residues. CDR1 is SGHAT and CDR2 is FQNNGV in the germline V gene. CDR3 residues: CASSSSLGSSYEQYF. DNA for the CDR3: TGTGCCAGCAGCTCAAGTCTCGGGAGCTCCTACGAGCAGTACTTC.

This clonotype was seen ten or more times. This chain links TRBV20-1 with TRBJ2-1; D is perhaps TRBD2 (5 bases). This CDR3 is 12 amino acids long. Germline V gene data show CDR1 as DFQATT and CDR2 as SNEGSKA (reference sequence). Trimming took off 6 bases at V and 6 bases at J, with 12 bases between the two ends. The CDR3 DNA is TGCAGTGCGAGGGTGGTGGGCAATGAGCAGTTCTTC. Protein: CSARVVGNEQFF.

On this clonotype itself: The germline gene is not matched at one end of the junction; a read error may be the cause. The J gene is TRBJ1-5, the V gene TRBV9; D may be TRBD1 (6 bases). The CDR3 contains 15 residues. Germline values: CDR1 SGDLS, CDR2 YYNGEE. The CDR3 DNA sequence: TGTACCAGCAGCGTAGGGGGGGCGAGCAATCAGCCCCAGCATTTT. As protein: CTSSVGGASNQPQHF.

This clonotype was picked up many times. The chain links TRBV7-3 to TRBJ2-3, with 9 bases aligning to TRBD2. Germline V gene data show CDR1 as SGHTA and CDR2 as FQGTGA. The CDR3 covers 14 residues. J gave up 4 bases and V 6 bases, and 5 bases lay outside the gene matches. For the CDR3, the DNA is TGTGCCAGCAGTACGGGACTAGCTGCAGATACGCAGTATTTT. Protein product: CASSTGLAADTQYF.

Turning to this clonotype: This sequence may be a read error, since a much larger clone differs from it by one base. This likely comes from a read error, as the CDR3 has no conserved phenylalanine or tryptophan at its end. The CDR3 sequence is CASRRAAGYQETQYL. The CDR3 DNA sequence: TGTGCCAGCAGACGGGCCGCCGGGTACCAAGAGACCCAGTACCTC. V usage is TRBV28 and J usage is TRBJ2-5; D ambiguous. Germline CDR1 and CDR2: MDHEN and SYDVKM. This CDR3 contains 15 residues. Trimming cost V 6 bases and J 0 bases, with 14 bases left between them.

The rearrangement uses TRBV30 and TRBJ1-2, with D tentatively TRBD1 (5 bases). Germline CDR1 is GTSNPN and CDR2 is SVGIG (reference sequence). V lost 3 bases and J 3 bases, leaving 17 bases between the germline ends. CDR3 length equals 15 residues. Written as DNA, the CDR3 is TGTGCCTGGAGCCATCTGACAGTAACTTACTATGGCTACACCTTC. Translation: CAWSHLTVTYYGYTF.

The chain carries TRBV19 and TRBJ1-5; D is possibly TRBD1 (5 bases). CDR1 is LNHDA and CDR2 is SQIVND in the germline V gene (reference sequence). The CDR3 totals 15 residues. The V end lost 7 bases, the J end lost 0 bases, and 13 bases lay between the germline ends. CDR3 in DNA: TGTGCCAGTACCCCTACAGGATATAGCAATCAGCCCCAGCATTTT. Protein: CASTPTGYSNQPQHF.

This clonotype was recorded many times. V is TRBV20-1 and J is TRBJ2-3; D remains ambiguous. The length of the CDR3 is 14 residues. CDR1 and CDR2 (germline): DFQATT, SNEGSKA (reference sequence). V lost 6 bases and J 0 bases, leaving 13 bases between the germline ends. The CDR3 DNA follows: TGCAGTGCCCTCCGCTGGGCTAGCACAGATACGCAGTATTTT. Residues: CSALRWASTDTQYF.

The rearrangement joins TRBV5-8 to TRBJ2-3; D not resolved. The V gene lost 1 base and the J gene lost 0 bases, with 15 bases spanning the gap. The CDR3 extends over 17 amino acids. Germline V gene data show CDR1 as SGHTS and CDR2 as YDEGEE. The CDR3 DNA follows: TGTGCCAGCAGCTTGCTTTTCCTTCGGAGTAGCACAGATACGCAGTATTTT. Translation gives CASSLLFLRSSTDTQYF.

The CDR3 nucleotides are TGCGCCAGCAGCCAGACAGGGCAAAGGGGCAAAAACATTCAGTACTTC. Translation: CASSQTGQRGKNIQYF. The chain is built from TRBV4-3 and TRBJ2-4; 7 nucleotides line up with TRBD1. The junction had 8 bases not matched to a gene; V was cut back by 3 bases and J by 3 bases. The V gene's germline CDR1 is LGHNA and CDR2 YSLEER. The CDR3 sequence is 16 residues long.

This clonotype was observed a handful of times. This chain uses TRBV7-8 with TRBJ2-5; 14 nucleotides match TRBD2. The CDR3 spans 17 residues. Germline V gene data show CDR1 as SGHVS and CDR2 as FQNEAQ. Trimming removed 4 bases from V and 0 bases from J; junction bases left unmatched: 4. CDR3 coding DNA: TGTGCCAGCAGCTCCGGACTAGCGGGAGGCTACCAAGAGACCCAGTACTTC. Protein sequence: CASSSGLAGGYQETQYF. The full variable domain, with the rest looked up from reference TRBV7-8 and TRBJ2-5, is GAGVSQSPRYKVAKRGQDVALRCDPISGHVSLFWYQQALGQGPEFLTYFQNEAQLDKSGLPSDRFFAERPEGSVSTLKIQRTQQEDSAVYLCASSSGLAGGYQETQYFGPGTRLLVL.

The chain joins TRBV9 to TRBJ2-5; TRBD1 matches 11 bases. This CDR3 has 18 amino acids. CDR1 is SGDLS and CDR2 is YYNGEE in the germline V gene. Trimming removed 0 bases from V and 2 bases from J; junction bases left unmatched: 9. The CDR3 DNA sequence: TGTGCCAGCAGCGTAGCCGGGACAGGGGGGACCGGGCAAGAGACCCAGTACTTC. This codes for CASSVAGTGGTGQETQYF.

This clonotype was counted between two and nine times. The gene calls are TRBV5-6 and TRBJ1-6; D ambiguous. Germline V lookup: CDR1 SGHDT, CDR2 YYEEEE. The V and J ends lost 3 bases and 4 bases respectively, with 17 bases between them. The length of the CDR3 is 17 residues. The CDR3 protein is CASSSRTAPWYNSPLHF. CDR3 nucleotides: TGTGCCAGCAGCTCCCGTACGGCCCCGTGGTATAATTCACCCCTCCACTTT.

At least ten counts were recorded for this clonotype. The V call is TRBV7-9, the J call TRBJ2-1; no reliable D call. The germline V gene has CDR1 SEHNR and CDR2 FQNEAQ (reference sequence). The CDR3 has 15 amino acids. V lost 1 base and J lost 7, with 14 bases in between. CDR3 DNA: TGTGCCAGCAGCTTAGGCCTTTCGGTCGGAAATGAGCAGTTCTTC. This sequence encodes CASSLGLSVGNEQFF. The full variable domain, completed using reference TRBV7-9 and TRBJ2-1, is DTGVSQNPRHKITKRGQNVTFRCDPISEHNRLYWYRQTLGQGPEFLTYFQNEAQLEKSRLLSDRFSAERPKGSFSTLEIQRTEQGDSAMYLCASSLGLSVGNEQFFGPGTRLTVL.

In its sample, this clonotype was seen many times. The V and J genes are TRBV7-8 and TRBJ2-5, with D unclear. Per germline, CDR1 SGHVS and CDR2 FQNEAQ. V lost 0 bases and J 5 bases, leaving 7 bases between the germline ends. The CDR3 has 13 residues. For the CDR3, the DNA is TGTGCCAGCAGCTTAGCGCTAGGGGAGACCCAGTACTTC. Protein product: CASSLALGETQYF.

V and J are TRBV20-1 and TRBJ1-5, with 7 positions matching TRBD1. Germline V lookup: CDR1 DFQATT, CDR2 SNEGSKA (reference sequence). The ends lost 3 bases at V and 4 bases at J; junction bases unmatched: 9. The CDR3 is 15 amino acids. CDR3 amino acids: CSASIRRGGNQPQHF. CDR3 sequence (DNA): TGCAGTGCTAGTATTCGCAGGGGGGGTAATCAGCCCCAGCATTTT.

This clonotype was found many times. The chain recombines TRBV29-1 with TRBJ2-3; weak D call: TRBD1 (5 bases). Between the trimmed V and J ends, which lost 4 bases and 1 base, there was a span of 12 bases. The CDR3 consists of 14 residues. CDR1 and CDR2 from the germline V gene are SQVTM and ANQGSEA. CDR3 loop: CSVAREGGTDTQYF. In DNA form, the CDR3 reads TGCAGCGTTGCCCGCGAAGGGGGCACAGATACGCAGTATTTT.

This clonotype was observed at least ten times. V is TRBV7-9 and J is TRBJ2-1, with D uncertain. The length of the CDR3 is 17 residues. Per the germline V gene, CDR1 is SEHNR and CDR2 is FQNEAQ (reference sequence). Trimming removed 7 bases at V and 0 bases at J, with 19 bases between. The CDR3, as DNA: TGTGCCAGCACCCCCCTCGTTAGGCGGTTCTCCTACAATGAGCAGTTCTTC. This sequence encodes CASTPLVRRFSYNEQFF.

Concerning this clonotype itself: This sequence may be a read error, since a much larger clone differs from it by one base. J is TRBJ1-2 and V is TRBV6-1, with D perhaps matching TRBD1 (6 bases). With 3 bases removed from V and 4 bases from J, the gap between germline ends came to 12 bases. The CDR3 spans 14 residues. The V gene's germline CDR1 is MNHNS and CDR2 SASEGT. DNA for the CDR3: TGTGCCAGCAGTGACATCAGGGGAGGCTATGGCTACACCTTC. Amino acids: CASSDIRGGYGYTF.